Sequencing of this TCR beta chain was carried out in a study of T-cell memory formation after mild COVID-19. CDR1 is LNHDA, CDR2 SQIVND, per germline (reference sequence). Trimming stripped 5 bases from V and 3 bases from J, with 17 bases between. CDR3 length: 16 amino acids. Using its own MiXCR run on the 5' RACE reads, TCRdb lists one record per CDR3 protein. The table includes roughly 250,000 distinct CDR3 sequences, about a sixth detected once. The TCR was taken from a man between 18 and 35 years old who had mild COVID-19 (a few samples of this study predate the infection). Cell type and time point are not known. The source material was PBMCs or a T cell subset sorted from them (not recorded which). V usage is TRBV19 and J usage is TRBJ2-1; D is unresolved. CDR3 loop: CASSLRLGVNYNEQFF. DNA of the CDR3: TGTGCCAGTAGTCTCCGACTGGGCGTGAACTACAATGAGCAGTTCTTC.